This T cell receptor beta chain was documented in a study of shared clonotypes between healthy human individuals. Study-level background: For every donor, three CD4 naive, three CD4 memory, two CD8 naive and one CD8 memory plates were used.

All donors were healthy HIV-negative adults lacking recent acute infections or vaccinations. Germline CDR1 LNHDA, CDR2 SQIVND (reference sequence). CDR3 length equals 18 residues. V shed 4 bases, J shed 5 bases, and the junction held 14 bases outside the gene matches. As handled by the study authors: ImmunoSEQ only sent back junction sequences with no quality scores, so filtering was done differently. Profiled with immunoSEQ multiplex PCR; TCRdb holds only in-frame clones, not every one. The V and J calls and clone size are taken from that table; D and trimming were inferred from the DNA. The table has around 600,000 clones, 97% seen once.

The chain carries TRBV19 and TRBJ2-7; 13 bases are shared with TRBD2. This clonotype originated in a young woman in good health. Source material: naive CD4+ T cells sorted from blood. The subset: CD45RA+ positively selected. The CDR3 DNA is TGTGCCAGTAGTACCGCCACACTCACTAGCGGGAGGGTCCACGAGCAGTACTTC. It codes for CASSTATLTSGRVHEQYF.